Listed below are T cell receptor beta chains from one sample, sequenced in a study of T cell responses to AZD1222 COVID-19 vaccine. Using immunoSEQ multiplex PCR, the repertoire was profiled, and TCRdb retains in-frame clones only, with some absent. The table lists tens of thousands of clones, more than 60% of them singletons. The sample in question was peripheral blood, obtained on day 0 of AZD1222 vaccination. The receptor source for this set is an adult in good health. Both conserved end residues are part of each CDR3. The D gene is left open where the match is weak. The listing skips clone size in some rows; elsewhere it reads once, few, many or a size class.

abundance	d_gene	v_gene	j_gene	CDR3aa	CDR3nt
few	NA	TRBV11-2	TRBJ1-3	CASSLDGSSGNTIYF	TGTGCCAGCAGCTTAGACGGAAGCTCTGGAAACACCATATATTTT
NA	NA	TRBV9	TRBJ2-5	CASSVLPEETQYF	TGTGCCAGCAGCGTATTGCCAGAAGAGACCCAGTACTTC
NA	NA	TRBV30	TRBJ2-6	CATPGTISLSGANVLTF	TGTGCCACGCCCGGGACCATCTCCCTTTCTGGGGCCAACGTCCTGACTTTC
NA	NA	TRBV5-1	TRBJ1-1	CASSLTGPEAFF	TGCGCCAGCAGCTTAACAGGGCCCGAAGCTTTCTTT
NA	TRBD1	TRBV29-1	TRBJ2-1	CSVRTNPGQGNEQFF	TGCAGCGTGAGAACAAACCCGGGACAGGGTAATGAGCAGTTCTTC
NA	NA	TRBV9	TRBJ2-1	CASSTKHEIYNEQFF	TGTGCCAGCAGTACCAAACATGAGATCTACAATGAGCAGTTCTTC
NA	NA	TRBV11-3	TRBJ1-6	CASSLVRTDFSSYNSPLHF	TGTGCCAGCAGCTTAGTTAGGACGGATTTTAGCTCCTATAATTCACCCCTCCACTTT
NA	NA	TRBV30	TRBJ1-2	CAWSVGGGYGYTF	TGTGCCTGGAGTGTTGGAGGGGGCTATGGCTACACCTTC
medium-sized	NA	TRBV3-1/TRBV3-2	TRBJ1-2	CASSGTNYGYTF	TGTGCCAGCAGCGGGACAAACTATGGCTACACCTTC
NA	NA	TRBV5-6	TRBJ2-1	CASSLYRGRLGRYNEQFF	TGTGCCAGCAGCTTATACAGGGGACGACTAGGCCGCTACAATGAGCAGTTCTTC
NA	NA	TRBV2	TRBJ2-1	CASTRGEVVRNEQFF	TGTGCCAGCACACGGGGCGAAGTAGTCCGCAATGAGCAGTTCTTC
NA	NA	TRBV18	TRBJ2-7	CASSPPSRGAYEQYF	TGTGCCAGCTCACCACCCTCTAGGGGAGCCTACGAGCAGTACTTC
NA	TRBD2	TRBV2	TRBJ2-2	CASSGTSGSTGELFF	TGTGCCAGCAGTGGAACTAGCGGGAGCACCGGGGAGCTGTTTTTT
NA	TRBD2	TRBV15	TRBJ2-1	CATSRTWMAGGYSSYNEQFF	TGTGCCACCAGCAGAACATGGATGGCGGGAGGCTATAGCTCCTACAATGAGCAGTTCTTC
NA	NA	TRBV10-3	TRBJ2-6	CAIMGPGANVLTF	TGTGCCATCATGGGCCCTGGGGCCAACGTCCTGACTTTC
NA	TRBD2	TRBV6-2/TRBV6-3	TRBJ2-7	CASSPGGSSYEQYF	TGTGCCAGCAGCCCTGGCGGGAGCTCCTACGAGCAGTACTTC
NA	NA	TRBV18	TRBJ1-6	CASSGDFVGSPLHF	TGTGCCAGCTCTGGGGACTTCGTTGGGTCACCCCTCCACTTT
NA	NA	TRBV10-3	TRBJ1-5	CAISSGGKNQPQHF	TGTGCCATCAGTTCAGGAGGCAAAAATCAGCCCCAGCATTTT
NA	TRBD1	TRBV12-3/TRBV12-4	TRBJ1-2	CASRQGAHGYTF	TGTGCCAGCAGGCAGGGGGCCCATGGCTACACCTTC
NA	NA	TRBV27	TRBJ2-1	CAITRGSEQFF	TGTGCCATTACCCGCGGCTCTGAGCAGTTCTTC
once	TRBD1	TRBV6-5	TRBJ1-2	CATHRGSASWGYTF	TGTGCCACCCACAGGGGTTCGGCCTCTTGGGGCTACACCTTC
NA	TRBD2	TRBV4-3	TRBJ2-3	CASSQEASGSGTQYF	TGCGCCAGCAGCCAAGAAGCGAGCGGGAGTGGAACGCAGTATTTT
NA	NA	TRBV6-5	TRBJ1-2	CASRNTRGRSGYTF	TGTGCCAGCAGAAACACCCGCGGGCGGAGTGGCTACACCTTC
NA	TRBD2	TRBV30	TRBJ2-2	CAWSPGTSVNTGELFF	TGTGCCTGGAGTCCCGGGACTAGCGTCAACACCGGGGAGCTGTTTTTT
few	NA	TRBV10-3	TRBJ1-1	CATTSDPADTEAFF	TGTGCCACTACATCAGACCCAGCGGACACTGAAGCTTTCTTT
NA	NA	TRBV12-3/TRBV12-4	TRBJ2-7	CASSLTGTGEQYF	TGTGCCAGCAGTTTAACCGGGACTGGAGAGCAGTACTTC
NA	TRBD2	TRBV27	TRBJ2-1	CASSLGLAGGRNEQFF	TGTGCCAGCAGTCTGGGACTAGCGGGGGGGAGGAATGAGCAGTTCTTC
NA	NA	TRBV2	TRBJ2-1	CASRSDSDEQFF	TGTGCCAGCAGATCGGACAGTGATGAGCAGTTCTTC
NA	NA	TRBV19	TRBJ2-2	CASSPRIDTGELFF	TGTGCCAGTAGTCCCCGGATTGACACCGGGGAGCTGTTTTTT
once	TRBD2	TRBV29-1	TRBJ2-3	CSGWDAGGSDTQYF	TGCAGCGGATGGGATGCGGGGGGATCAGATACGCAGTATTTT
NA	NA	TRBV19	TRBJ2-3	CASSNAGMTDTQYF	TGTGCCAGTAGTAATGCGGGGATGACAGATACGCAGTATTTT
once	NA	TRBV5-1	TRBJ1-1	CASSLAGGDSEAFF	TGCGCCAGCAGCTTGGCGGGGGGAGACTCTGAAGCTTTCTTT
NA	NA	TRBV29-1	TRBJ1-4	CSVWGVGEKLFF	TGCAGCGTTTGGGGTGTCGGGGAAAAACTGTTTTTT
NA	TRBD1	TRBV19	TRBJ1-1	CASSPGQGSTEAFF	TGTGCCAGTAGTCCCGGACAGGGAAGCACTGAAGCTTTCTTT
NA	NA	TRBV2	TRBJ1-3	CASSENTIYF	TGTGCCAGCAGTGAAAACACCATATATTTT
NA	NA	TRBV5-1	TRBJ1-1	CASSLGGQRFGEAFF	TGCGCCAGCAGCTTGGGGGGACAACGGTTTGGTGAAGCTTTCTTT
NA	TRBD2	TRBV27	TRBJ2-3	CATRTSGSADTQYF	TGTGCCACACGGACTAGCGGGAGTGCAGATACGCAGTATTTT
once	TRBD2	TRBV6-1	TRBJ2-5	CASSERGLAETQYF	TGTGCCAGCAGTGAAAGGGGACTAGCGGAGACCCAGTACTTC
few	TRBD1	TRBV15	TRBJ1-3	CATSRDAGQGNTIYF	TGTGCCACCAGCAGAGATGCGGGACAGGGAAACACCATATATTTT
NA	TRBD1	TRBV9	TRBJ2-1	CASSATGTGPYNEQFF	TGTGCCAGCAGCGCTACCGGGACAGGGCCCTACAATGAGCAGTTCTTC
NA	NA	TRBV11-2	TRBJ1-2	CASSLEGSGYGYTF	TGTGCCAGCAGCTTAGAGGGTTCCGGCTATGGCTACACCTTC
NA	TRBD1	TRBV28	TRBJ2-2	CASSRQGAVGELFF	TGTGCCAGCAGTAGGCAGGGGGCCGTCGGGGAGCTGTTTTTT
NA	TRBD1	TRBV27	TRBJ2-5	CATLRGRETQYF	TGTGCCACCCTCAGGGGGAGAGAGACCCAGTACTTC
NA	NA	TRBV4-1	TRBJ1-1	CASSQGQWNTEAFF	TGCGCCAGCAGCCAAGGACAGTGGAACACTGAAGCTTTCTTT
NA	NA	TRBV5-6	TRBJ1-2	CASSLAFRADGYTF	TGTGCCAGCAGCTTGGCCTTTCGGGCAGACGGCTACACCTTC
NA	NA	TRBV28	TRBJ2-7	CASNPSRVVSYEQYF	TGTGCCAGCAACCCCAGCAGGGTAGTATCCTACGAGCAGTACTTC
NA	TRBD2	TRBV7-8	TRBJ2-5	CASSLGLAEETQYF	TGTGCCAGCAGCTTAGGACTAGCAGAAGAGACCCAGTACTTC
NA	NA	TRBV4-3	TRBJ1-3	CASSHTSDRLHGNTIYF	TGCGCCAGCAGCCACACTTCCGACAGGTTACATGGAAACACCATATATTTT
NA	NA	TRBV7-9	TRBJ1-5	CASSLGQGPGQPQHF	TGTGCCAGCAGCTTAGGGCAGGGCCCAGGTCAGCCCCAGCATTTT
NA	TRBD1	TRBV6-1	TRBJ1-2	CASSEAGTGAGDGYTF	TGTGCCAGCAGTGAGGCGGGGACAGGGGCCGGGGATGGCTACACCTTC
NA	TRBD1	TRBV19	TRBJ1-3	CASSMGQGGFSGNTIYF	TGTGCCAGTAGTATGGGACAGGGAGGATTCTCTGGAAACACCATATATTTT
NA	NA	TRBV5-1	TRBJ2-3	CASSPNGGSSPDTQYF	TGCGCCAGCAGCCCTAACGGCGGATCCTCCCCAGATACGCAGTATTTT
once	NA	TRBV6-5	TRBJ1-2	CASRGGGGYTF	TGTGCCAGCAGGGGAGGAGGGGGCTACACCTTC